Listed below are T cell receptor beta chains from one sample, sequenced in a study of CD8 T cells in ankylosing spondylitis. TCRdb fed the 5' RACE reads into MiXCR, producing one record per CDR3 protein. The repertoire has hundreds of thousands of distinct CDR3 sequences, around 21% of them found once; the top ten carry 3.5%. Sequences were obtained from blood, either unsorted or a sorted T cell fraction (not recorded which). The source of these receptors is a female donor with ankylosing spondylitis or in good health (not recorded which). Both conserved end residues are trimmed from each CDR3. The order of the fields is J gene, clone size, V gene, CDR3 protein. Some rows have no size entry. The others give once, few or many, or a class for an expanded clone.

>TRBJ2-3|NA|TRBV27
ASSWQGAWDTQY
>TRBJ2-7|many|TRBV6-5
ASSYEAGRAAYEQY
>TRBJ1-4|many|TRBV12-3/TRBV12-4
ASSRDPDEEKLF
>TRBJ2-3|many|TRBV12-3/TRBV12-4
ASSLGGLAVTDTQY
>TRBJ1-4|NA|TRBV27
ASSLFQGRANEKLF
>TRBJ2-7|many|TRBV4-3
ASSFSRGVGDEQY
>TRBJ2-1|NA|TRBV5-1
ASSSLVQGAENEQF
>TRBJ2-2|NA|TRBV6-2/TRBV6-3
TSSYLAGNTGELF
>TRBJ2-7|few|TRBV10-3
AISETGGIYEQY
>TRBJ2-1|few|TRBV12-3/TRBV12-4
ASASGTGGRNEQF
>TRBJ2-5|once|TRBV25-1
ASRPPGRRETQY
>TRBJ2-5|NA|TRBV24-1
ATSLSRVETQY
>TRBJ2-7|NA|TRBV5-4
ASSLEMGTSYEQY
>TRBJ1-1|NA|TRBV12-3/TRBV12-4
ASDGQGQGGTEAF
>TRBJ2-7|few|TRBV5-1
ASSPLRQGVTYEQY
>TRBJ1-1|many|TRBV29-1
SVEQGGTEAF
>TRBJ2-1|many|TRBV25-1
ASRETGTALNEQF
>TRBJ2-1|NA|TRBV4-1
ASSQDGGQVYNEQF
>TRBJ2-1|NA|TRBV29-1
SVENTEQF
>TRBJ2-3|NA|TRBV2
ASRSGTTDTQY
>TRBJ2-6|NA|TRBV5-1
ASSTGTGSSGANVLT
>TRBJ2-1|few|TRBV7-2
ASSPGSGRAEQF
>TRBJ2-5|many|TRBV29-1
SVAGDLNRAVQETQY
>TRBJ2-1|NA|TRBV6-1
ASSQLTHPPYNEQF
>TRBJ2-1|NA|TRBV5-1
ASRPGQIGNEQF
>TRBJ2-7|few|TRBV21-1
ASSERQEDYEQY
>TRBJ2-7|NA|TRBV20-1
SANSGRLPYEQY
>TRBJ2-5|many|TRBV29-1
SVDTSQETQY
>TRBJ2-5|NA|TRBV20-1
SAVEVQETQY
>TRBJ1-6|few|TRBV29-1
SVADRGSSPLH
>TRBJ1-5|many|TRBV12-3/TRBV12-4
ASRGGVGRPGGNQPQH
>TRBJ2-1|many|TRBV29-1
SSPGTQADEQF
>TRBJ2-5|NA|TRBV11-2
ASSPGTLRETQY
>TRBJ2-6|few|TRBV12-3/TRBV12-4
ASSPLTRGVGANVLT
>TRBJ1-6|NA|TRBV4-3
ASSQKGRGQLHNSPLH
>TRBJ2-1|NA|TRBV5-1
ASSPSPDRALGWQF
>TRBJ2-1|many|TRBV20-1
SARERAGAYNEQF
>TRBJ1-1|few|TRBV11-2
ASSRRDTEAF
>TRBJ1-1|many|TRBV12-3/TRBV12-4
ASTQRQPNTEAF
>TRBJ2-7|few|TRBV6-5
ASSYIGSYEQY
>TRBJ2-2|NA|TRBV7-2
ASSFGTSRDTGELF